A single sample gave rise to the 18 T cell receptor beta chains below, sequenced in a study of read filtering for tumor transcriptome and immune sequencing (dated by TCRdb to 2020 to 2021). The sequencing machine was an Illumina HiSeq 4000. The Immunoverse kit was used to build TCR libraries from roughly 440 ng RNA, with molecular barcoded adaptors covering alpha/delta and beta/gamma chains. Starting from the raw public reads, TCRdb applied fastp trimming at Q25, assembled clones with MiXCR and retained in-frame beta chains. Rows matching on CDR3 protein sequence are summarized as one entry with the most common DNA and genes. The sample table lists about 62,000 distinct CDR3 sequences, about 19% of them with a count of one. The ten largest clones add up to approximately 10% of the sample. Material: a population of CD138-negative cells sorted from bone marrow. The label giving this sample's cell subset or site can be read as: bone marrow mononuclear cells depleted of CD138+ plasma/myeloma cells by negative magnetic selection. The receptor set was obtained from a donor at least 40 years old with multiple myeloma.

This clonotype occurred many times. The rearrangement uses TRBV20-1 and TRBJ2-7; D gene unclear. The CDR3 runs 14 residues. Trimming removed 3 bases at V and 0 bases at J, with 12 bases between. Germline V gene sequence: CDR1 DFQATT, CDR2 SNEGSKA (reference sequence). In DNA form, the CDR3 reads TGCAGTGCTAGGCTAGAGACCTTCTCCTACGAGCAGTACTTC. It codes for CSARLETFSYEQYF.

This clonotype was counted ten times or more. The CDR3 reads CASSLAPGAGGQETQYF. CDR3 bases: TGCGCCAGCAGCTTGGCCCCGGGGGCCGGGGGCCAAGAGACCCAGTACTTC. The gene calls are TRBV5-1 and TRBJ2-5; either TRBD1 or TRBD2 may supply D (6 bases each). The CDR3 spans 17 residues. Germline lookup yields CDR1 SGHRS and CDR2 YFSETQ. V lost 0 bases and J lost 1, with 16 bases in between.

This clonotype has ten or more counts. The CDR3 sequence: CASSLVTGELFF. The CDR3 bases are TGTGCCAGCAGCCTAGTCACCGGGGAGCTGTTTTTT. The chain employs TRBV3-1 and TRBJ2-2; no firm D call. CDR3 length: 12 amino acids. The germline CDR1 and CDR2 sequences are LGHDT and YNNKEL (reference sequence). The V and J ends lost 4 bases and 4 bases respectively, with 4 bases between them.

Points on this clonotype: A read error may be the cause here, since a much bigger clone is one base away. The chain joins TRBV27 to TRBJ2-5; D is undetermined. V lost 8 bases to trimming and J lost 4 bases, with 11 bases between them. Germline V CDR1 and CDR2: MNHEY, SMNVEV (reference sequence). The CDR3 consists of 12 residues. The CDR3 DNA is TGTGCCAGCTCCCAGAGGAGAGAGACCCAGTACTTC. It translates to CASSQRRETQYF.

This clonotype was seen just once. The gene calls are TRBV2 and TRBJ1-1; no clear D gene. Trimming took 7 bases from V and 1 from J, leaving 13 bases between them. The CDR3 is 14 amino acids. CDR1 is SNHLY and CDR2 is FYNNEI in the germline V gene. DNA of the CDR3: TGTGCCAGCAATCCCGAATGGGGGAACACTGAAGCTTTCTTT. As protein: CASNPEWGNTEAFF.

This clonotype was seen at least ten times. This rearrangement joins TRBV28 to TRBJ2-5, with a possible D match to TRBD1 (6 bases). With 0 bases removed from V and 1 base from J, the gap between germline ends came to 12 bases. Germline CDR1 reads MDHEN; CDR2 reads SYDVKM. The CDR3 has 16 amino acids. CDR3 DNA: TGTGCCAGCAGTTTATGGTCAGGGGTAGCCCAAGAGACCCAGTACTTC. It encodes CASSLWSGVAQETQYF.

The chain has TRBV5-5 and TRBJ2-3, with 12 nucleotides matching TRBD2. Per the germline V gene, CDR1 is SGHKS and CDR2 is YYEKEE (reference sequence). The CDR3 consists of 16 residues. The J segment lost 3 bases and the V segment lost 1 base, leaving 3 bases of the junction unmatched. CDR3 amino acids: CASSLILAGGTDTQYF. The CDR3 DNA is TGTGCCAGCAGCTTGATACTAGCGGGGGGAACAGATACGCAGTATTTT.

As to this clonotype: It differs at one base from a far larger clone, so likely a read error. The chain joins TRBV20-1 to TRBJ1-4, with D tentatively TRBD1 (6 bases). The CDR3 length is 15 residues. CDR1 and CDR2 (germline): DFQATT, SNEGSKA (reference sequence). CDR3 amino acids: CSAMAAGGYTDTQCF. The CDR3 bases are TGCAGTGCTATGGCGGCGGGGGGCTACACAGATACGCAGTGTTTT.

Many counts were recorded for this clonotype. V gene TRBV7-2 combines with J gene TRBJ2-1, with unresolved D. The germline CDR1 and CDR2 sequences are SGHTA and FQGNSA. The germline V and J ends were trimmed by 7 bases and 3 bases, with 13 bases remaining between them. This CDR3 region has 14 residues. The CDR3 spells CASTGWGYYNEQFF. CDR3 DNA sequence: TGTGCCAGCACTGGATGGGGTTACTACAATGAGCAGTTCTTC.

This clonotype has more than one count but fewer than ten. The CDR3 loop is CASQRERPQHF. CDR3 bases: TGTGCCAGCCAGAGGGAGAGGCCCCAGCATTTT. V usage is TRBV19 and J usage is TRBJ1-5; D unclear. Germline CDR1 and CDR2: LNHDA and SQIVND (reference sequence). The CDR3 has 11 residues. V dropped 9 bases and J dropped 9 bases, with 12 bases sitting between them.

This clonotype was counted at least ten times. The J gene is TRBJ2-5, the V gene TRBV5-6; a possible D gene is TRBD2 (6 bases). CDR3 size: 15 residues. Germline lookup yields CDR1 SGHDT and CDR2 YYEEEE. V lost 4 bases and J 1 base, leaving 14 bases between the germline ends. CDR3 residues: CASSPPRTIQETQYF. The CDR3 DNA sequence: TGTGCCAGCAGCCCCCCCCGGACTATCCAAGAGACCCAGTACTTC.

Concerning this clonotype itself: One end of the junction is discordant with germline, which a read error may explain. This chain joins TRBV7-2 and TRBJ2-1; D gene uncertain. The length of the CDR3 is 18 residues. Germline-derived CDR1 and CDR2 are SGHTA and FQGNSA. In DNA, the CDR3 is TGTGCCGGCAGCCCCCACCTCGTCCTGTTAGGCACTAACAATGAGCAGTTCTTC. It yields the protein CAGSPHLVLLGTNNEQFF.

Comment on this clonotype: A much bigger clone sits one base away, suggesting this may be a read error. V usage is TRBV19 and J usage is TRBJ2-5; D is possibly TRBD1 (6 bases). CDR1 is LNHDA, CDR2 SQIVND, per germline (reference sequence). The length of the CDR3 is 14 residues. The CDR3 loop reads CASSVDSLQETQCF. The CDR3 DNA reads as TGTGCCAGTAGTGTGGACAGCCTCCAAGAGACCCAGTGCTTC.

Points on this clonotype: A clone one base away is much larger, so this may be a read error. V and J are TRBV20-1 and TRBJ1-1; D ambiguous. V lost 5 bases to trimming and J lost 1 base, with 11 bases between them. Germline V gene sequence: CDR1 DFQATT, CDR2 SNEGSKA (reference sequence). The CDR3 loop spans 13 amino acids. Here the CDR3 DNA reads TGCAGTGCTTGGAATGAGCGGAACACTGAAGCTTTCTTT. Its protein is CSAWNERNTEAFF.

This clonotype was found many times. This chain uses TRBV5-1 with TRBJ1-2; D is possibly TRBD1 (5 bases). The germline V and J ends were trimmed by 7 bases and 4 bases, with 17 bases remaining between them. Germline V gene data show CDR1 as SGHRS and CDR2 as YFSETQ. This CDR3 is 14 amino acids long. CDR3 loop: CASQPGIGAYGYTF. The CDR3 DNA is TGCGCCAGCCAACCGGGCATTGGGGCCTATGGCTACACCTTC.

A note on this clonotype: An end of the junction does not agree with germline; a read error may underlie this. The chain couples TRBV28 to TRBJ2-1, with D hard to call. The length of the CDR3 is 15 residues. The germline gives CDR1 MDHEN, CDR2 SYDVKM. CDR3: CATTSPETSYNEQSF. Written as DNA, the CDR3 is TGTGCCACCACATCCCCAGAGACCTCCTACAATGAGCAGTCCTTC.

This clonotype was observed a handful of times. For the CDR3, the DNA is TGCAGCGTTGAAGAAGTTAGCGGGGATACGCAGTATTTT. Translated: CSVEEVSGDTQYF. The chain recombines TRBV29-1 with TRBJ2-3; 7 nucleotides agree with TRBD2. Losses at the gene ends were 0 bases for V and 6 bases for J; bases not matched to a gene: 3. The length of the CDR3 is 13 residues. CDR1 is SQVTM and CDR2 is ANQGSEA in the germline V gene.

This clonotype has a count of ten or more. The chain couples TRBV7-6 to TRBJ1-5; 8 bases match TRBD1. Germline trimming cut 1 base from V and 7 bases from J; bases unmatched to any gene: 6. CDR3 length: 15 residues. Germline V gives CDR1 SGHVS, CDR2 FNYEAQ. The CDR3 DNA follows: TGTGCCAGCAGCTTAGGACAGGGGAGCGACCAGCCCCAGCATTTT. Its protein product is CASSLGQGSDQPQHF.